The 13 T cell receptor beta chains below were found in one sample sequenced in a study of OX40 agonist ivuxolimab in advanced cancers. The repertoire was sequenced with immunoSEQ multiplex PCR; TCRdb's copy has only in-frame clones and lacks some. The sample consists of tens of thousands of clones, just under 85% of them appearing once. Specimen: CD4+ or CD8+ T cells sorted from blood, collected in a trial of the OX40 agonist ivuxolimab. Source of these receptors: an adult with an advanced solid tumor such as melanoma, head and neck, liver or kidney cancer.

This chain connects TRBV6-1 to TRBJ1-5, with D maybe TRBD1 (6 bases). V lost 6 bases to trimming and J lost 5 bases, with 8 bases between them. The CDR3 is 12 amino acids. Germline CDR1 and CDR2: MNHNS and SASEGT. In DNA form, the CDR3 reads TGTGCCAGCAGGAGGGGGGATCAGCCCCAGCATTTT. It yields the protein CASRRGDQPQHF.

This clone was observed a single time. The rearrangement uses TRBV5-1 and TRBJ1-4; possibly TRBD1 for D (5 bases). V gave up 0 bases and J gave up 7 bases, with 7 bases separating them. The CDR3 consists of 13 residues. The germline CDR1 and CDR2 sequences are SGHRS and YFSETQ. This CDR3 reads CASSLGGGEKLFF. The CDR3 DNA sequence: TGCGCCAGCAGCTTGGGGGGCGGTGAAAAACTGTTTTTT.

V is TRBV30 and J is TRBJ2-7, with D possibly matching TRBD2 (6 bases). The CDR3 totals 14 residues. V gave up 3 bases and J gave up 7 bases, with 19 bases separating them. Germline loops: CDR1 GTSNPN, CDR2 SVGIG (reference sequence). The CDR3 sequence is CAWRFSRGAGEQYF. The CDR3 DNA follows: TGTGCCTGGAGGTTTTCTAGGGGCGCGGGGGAGCAGTACTTC.

V and J are TRBV11-3 and TRBJ1-1, with D possibly being TRBD1 (6 bases). Trimming stripped 0 bases from V and 1 base from J, with 12 bases between. There are 16 residues in the CDR3. Per the germline V gene, CDR1 is SGHNT and CDR2 is YENEEA. This chain's CDR3 is CASSLEAGAGNTEAFF. CDR3 sequence (DNA): TGTGCCAGCAGCTTAGAGGCAGGGGCAGGGAACACTGAAGCTTTCTTT.

The chain's CDR3 is CASSSSGGRETQYF. The CDR3 region has the DNA TGTGCCAGCAGCTCGAGCGGGGGGCGGGAGACCCAGTACTTC. This chain joins TRBV7-6 and TRBJ2-5; 9 bases fit TRBD2. Trimming took 4 bases from V and 5 from J; bases not matched to a gene: 5. Germline CDR1 SGHVS, CDR2 FNYEAQ. The CDR3 is 14 amino acids.

Regarding this clone: The sample has other DNA sequences that encode this CDR3 too. The chain combines TRBV18 with TRBJ1-2; 10 nucleotides line up with TRBD1. The CDR3 has 15 residues. Trimming took 3 bases from V and 4 from J; bases not matched to a gene: 5. Germline lookup yields CDR1 KGHSH and CDR2 LQKENI. The CDR3 reads CASSPGTGAAYGYTF. The CDR3 DNA is TGTGCCAGCTCACCCGGGACAGGGGCGGCCTATGGCTACACCTTC. The variable domain in full, completed from reference TRBV18 and TRBJ1-2, reads NAGVMQNPRHLVRRRGQEARLRCSPMKGHSHVYWYRQLPEEGLKFMVYLQKENIIDESGMPKERFSAEFPKEGPSILRIQQVVRGDSAAYFCASSPGTGAAYGYTFGSGTRLTVV.

This clone was recorded only once. The genes are TRBV7-3 and TRBJ2-1; D is perhaps TRBD2 (5 bases). Germline CDR1 and CDR2: SGHTA and FQGTGA. V gave up 1 base and J gave up 1 base, with 11 bases separating them. This CDR3 comprises 16 residues. Written as DNA, the CDR3 is TGTGCCAGCAGCTTAAATCCCCGAGGGTCCTACAATGAGCAGTTCTTC. Its protein is CASSLNPRGSYNEQFF.

The chain couples TRBV14 to TRBJ1-2; D call uncertain. Per germline, CDR1 SGHDN and CDR2 FVKESK. The CDR3 has 16 residues. V was trimmed by 0 bases and J by 2 bases, leaving 13 bases between them. CDR3 sequence reads: CASSQDTAMGNYGYTF. CDR3 DNA: TGTGCCAGCAGCCAAGATACTGCCATGGGCAACTATGGCTACACCTTC.

The chain carries TRBV14 and TRBJ1-5; TRBD1 aligns across 10 bases. The junction had 8 bases not matched to a gene; V was cut back by 0 bases and J by 6 bases. The CDR3 totals 17 residues. Germline values: CDR1 SGHDN, CDR2 FVKESK. The DNA of the CDR3 is TGTGCCAGCAGCCAAGATCAGACAGGGGGCCGAGGTCAGCCCCAGCATTTT. It specifies CASSQDQTGGRGQPQHF.

This clone has only one observation. This chain uses TRBV2 with TRBJ2-3; 10 positions agree with TRBD2. V shed 6 bases and J 0 bases; nucleotides not matched to a gene: 12. This CDR3 has 18 residues. Germline V gene sequence: CDR1 SNHLY, CDR2 FYNNEI. The CDR3 DNA reads as TGTGCCAGCAGAGGAACTAGCGGGGTGGAATATAGCACAGATACGCAGTATTTT. Protein: CASRGTSGVEYSTDTQYF.

This clone showed up just once. The chain employs TRBV5-1 and TRBJ1-2, with 9 bases matching TRBD1. The junction had 7 bases not matched to a gene; V was cut back by 7 bases and J by 6 bases. The germline V gene has CDR1 SGHRS and CDR2 YFSETQ. The length of the CDR3 is 13 residues. CDR3 residues: CASALQGADGYTF. The CDR3 DNA follows: TGCGCCAGCGCTTTACAGGGGGCTGATGGCTACACCTTC.

This clone was seen only once. V usage is TRBV7-3 and J usage is TRBJ1-1, with D perhaps matching TRBD1 (6 bases). Trimming removed 4 bases from V and 0 bases from J, with 18 bases in between. The germline CDR1 and CDR2 sequences are SGHTA and FQGTGA. CDR3 length equals 17 residues. The CDR3 sequence: CASSSYPGQTMNTEAFF. CDR3 nucleotides: TGTGCCAGCAGCTCCTATCCTGGACAGACCATGAACACTGAAGCTTTCTTT.

The V and J genes are TRBV20-1 and TRBJ1-4, with no clear D. The V end was cut by 6 bases, the J end by 0 bases, with 2 bases between. CDR3 length: 11 amino acids. The germline V gene encodes CDR1 DFQATT and CDR2 SNEGSKA (reference sequence). The CDR3: CSAPTNEKLFF. In DNA, the CDR3 is TGCAGTGCACCAACTAATGAAAAACTGTTTTTT.